Listed below are T cell receptor beta chains from one sample, sequenced in a study of blood T cell repertoires in COVID-19. The assay was immunoSEQ multiplex PCR, and TCRdb's table has in-frame clones only and misses some. In the table there are around 140,000 clones, around 88% of which are singletons. Sequenced: peripheral blood. The source of these receptors is a man in his 60s with active or convalescent COVID-19. Both conserved end residues are part of each CDR3.

CDR3 protein | J gene | CDR3 length | V gene
CASSIGPQAPYEQYF | TRBJ2-7 | 15 | TRBV5-8
CASSLSGGVPGYTF | TRBJ1-2 | 14 | TRBV4-3
CASGGTSDNEQFF | TRBJ2-1 | 13 | TRBV6-5
CAWRGTDNSPLHF | TRBJ1-6 | 13 | TRBV30
CASSLKGDRGEQYF | TRBJ2-7 | 14 | TRBV7-2
CASRSARGSNQPQHF | TRBJ1-5 | 15 | TRBV28
CASQLTEFYGYTF | TRBJ1-2 | 13 | TRBV7-9
CASSLRTSGRGAEQFF | TRBJ2-1 | 16 | TRBV5-1
CASSTPPGGLFF | TRBJ1-4 | 12 | TRBV7-9
CASSLDEEGYTF | TRBJ1-2 | 12 | TRBV5-1
CASSGGTGSREQYF | TRBJ2-7 | 14 | TRBV9
CASSPRGWDSTDTQYF | TRBJ2-3 | 16 | TRBV7-9
CASSVDRLITPDTQYF | TRBJ2-3 | 16 | TRBV9
CASSPSAGNRADTQYF | TRBJ2-3 | 16 | TRBV27
CASKKGGDSGIYEQYF | TRBJ2-7 | 16 | TRBV27
CASSPRTGDEQYF | TRBJ2-7 | 13 | TRBV6-4
CASSQLSGGRGTGELFF | TRBJ2-2 | 17 | TRBV18
CASSKEGRQGANEQYF | TRBJ2-7 | 16 | TRBV9
CASSQAGQGADTQYF | TRBJ2-3 | 15 | TRBV3-1/TRBV3-2
CAISQQGAAEQYF | TRBJ2-7 | 13 | TRBV10-3
CASSSSGYNEKLFF | TRBJ1-4 | 14 | TRBV6-5
CATGQEPYGYTF | TRBJ1-2 | 12 | TRBV24-1
CAISEVQGSSEAFF | TRBJ1-1 | 14 | TRBV10-3
CASSRSGTLYEQYF | TRBJ2-7 | 14 | TRBV5-1